Below are 5 T cell receptor beta chains sequenced from a single sample in a study of control samples from healthy donors and cancer patients. Only in-frame clones appear in the TCRdb table, and some are missing; sequencing was by immunoSEQ multiplex PCR. The sample lists 70,000 to 85,000 clones; around 84% were seen once. The sequenced sample consisted of PBMCs. Receptors originate from a man in his 60s with head and neck cancer.

Points on this clone: One junction end disagrees with the germline gene, perhaps due to a read error. The V and J genes are TRBV6-1 and TRBJ2-7; 8 nucleotides match TRBD2. Per the germline V gene, CDR1 is MNHNS and CDR2 is SASEGT. This CDR3 has 15 amino acids. CDR3 amino acids: CASSEESGSSCEQYF. DNA for the CDR3: TGTGCCAGCAGTGAAGAAAGCGGGAGTTCCTGCGAGCAGTACTTC.

This clone was picked up a small number of times. The rearrangement links TRBV27 to TRBJ1-5; tentatively, D is TRBD1 (5 bases). Trimming took 5 bases from V and 1 from J, leaving 9 bases between them. There are 14 residues in the CDR3. Germline V gene lookup returns CDR1 MNHEY and CDR2 SMNVEV (reference sequence). The CDR3 loop reads CASSPWGSNQPQHF. The CDR3 bases are TGTGCCAGCAGTCCCTGGGGGAGCAATCAGCCCCAGCATTTT.

The gene calls are TRBV29-1 and TRBJ1-2, with 7 bases matching TRBD1. CDR1 is SQVTM, CDR2 ANQGSEA, per germline. This CDR3 has 13 amino acids. V lost 3 bases and J lost 2; bases outside the gene matches: 3. CDR3 DNA: TGCAGCGTTGACCCGGGACAGAACTATGGCTACACCTTC. Its translation is CSVDPGQNYGYTF.

The V and J genes are TRBV3-1 (or the pseudogene TRBV3-2) and TRBJ1-4, with 7 bases aligning to TRBD1. V was clipped by 3 bases and J by 3 bases; unmatched bases: 7. This CDR3 comprises 16 residues. Germline V lookup: CDR1 LGHDT, CDR2 YNNKEL (reference sequence). CDR3 residues: CASSQSTGVANEKLFF. The CDR3 DNA follows: TGTGCCAGCAGCCAGTCAACAGGGGTGGCTAATGAAAAACTGTTTTTT.

The chain links TRBV3-1 (or the pseudogene TRBV3-2) to TRBJ2-7; maybe TRBD2 (6 bases). V was shortened by 0 bases and J by 6 bases, with 9 bases between the two germline ends. Germline CDR1 is LGHDT and CDR2 is YNNKEL (reference sequence). This CDR3 spans 13 amino acids. The DNA for the CDR3 is TGTGCCAGCAGCCAAGATCGCGGGGTCGAGCAGTACTTC. Its translation is CASSQDRGVEQYF.